This TCR beta chain was sequenced for a study of cytomegalovirus exposure and HLA in healthy donors. Background on the study: Samples from HLA-typed donors yielded about 85 million unique TCRs in an early data release. Study results and caveats: Sequencing depth roughly uniform across donors was assumed in presence/absence analyses. V- and J-gene trimming in TCR beta was tied to a missense DCLRE1C variant by an analysis performed later.

60 Vbeta and 13 Jbeta primers were used in PCR. Data came from immunoSEQ multiplex PCR; TCRdb stores just in-frame clones and leaves some out. The sample has around 120,000 clones; around 78% are singletons. With respect to this clone: Its antigen remains unidentified.

With 4 bases removed from V and 5 bases from J, the gap between germline ends came to 11 bases. CDR3 size: 13 residues. CDR1 MDHEN and CDR2 SYDVKM come from the germline V gene. The clonotype comes from a woman in her fifties or sixties in good health and CMV-seronegative. The material sequenced was PBMCs. The J gene is TRBJ2-5, the V gene TRBV28; D perhaps matches TRBD2 (5 bases). This CDR3 reads CASSWENRETQYF. CDR3 DNA sequence: TGTGCCAGCAGTTGGGAGAACCGGGAGACCCAGTACTTC.